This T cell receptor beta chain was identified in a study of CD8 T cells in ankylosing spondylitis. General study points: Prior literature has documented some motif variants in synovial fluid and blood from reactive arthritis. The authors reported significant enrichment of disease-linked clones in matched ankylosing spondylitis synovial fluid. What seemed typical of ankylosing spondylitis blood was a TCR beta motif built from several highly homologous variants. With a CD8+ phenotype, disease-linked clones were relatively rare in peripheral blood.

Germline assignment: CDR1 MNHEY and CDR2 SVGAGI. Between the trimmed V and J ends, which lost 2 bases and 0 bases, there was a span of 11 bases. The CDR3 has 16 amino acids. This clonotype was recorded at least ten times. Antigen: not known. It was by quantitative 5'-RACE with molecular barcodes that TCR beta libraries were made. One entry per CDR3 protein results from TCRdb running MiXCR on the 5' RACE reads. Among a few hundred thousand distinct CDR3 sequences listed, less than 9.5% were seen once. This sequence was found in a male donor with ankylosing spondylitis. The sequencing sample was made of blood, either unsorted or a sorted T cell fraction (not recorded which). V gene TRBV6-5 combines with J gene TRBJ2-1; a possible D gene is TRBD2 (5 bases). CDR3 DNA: TGTGCCAGCAGTTACGACCTAGCCCGCTCCTACAATGAGCAGTTCTTC. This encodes CASSYDLARSYNEQFF.